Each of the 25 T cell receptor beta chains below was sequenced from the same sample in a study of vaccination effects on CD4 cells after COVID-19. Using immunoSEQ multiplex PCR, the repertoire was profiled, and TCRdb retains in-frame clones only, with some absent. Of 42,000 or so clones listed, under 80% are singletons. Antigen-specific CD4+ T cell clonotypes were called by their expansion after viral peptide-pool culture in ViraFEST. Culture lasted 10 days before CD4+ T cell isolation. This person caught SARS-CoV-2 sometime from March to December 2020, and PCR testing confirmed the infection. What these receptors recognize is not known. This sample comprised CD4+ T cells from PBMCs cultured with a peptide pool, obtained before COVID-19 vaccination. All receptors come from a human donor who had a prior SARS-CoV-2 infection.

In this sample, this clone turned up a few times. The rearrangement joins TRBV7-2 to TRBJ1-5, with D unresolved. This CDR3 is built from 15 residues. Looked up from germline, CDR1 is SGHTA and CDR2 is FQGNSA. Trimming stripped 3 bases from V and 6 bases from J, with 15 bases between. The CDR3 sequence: CASSFVRDPGQPQHF. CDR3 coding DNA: TGTGCCAGCAGCTTTGTTCGGGATCCTGGTCAGCCCCAGCATTTT.

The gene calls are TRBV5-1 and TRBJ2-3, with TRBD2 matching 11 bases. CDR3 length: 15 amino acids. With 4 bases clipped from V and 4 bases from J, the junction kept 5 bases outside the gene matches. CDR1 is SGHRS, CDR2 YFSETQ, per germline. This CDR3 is CASSDGLAGSDTQYF. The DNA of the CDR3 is TGCGCCAGCAGCGATGGACTAGCGGGTTCAGATACGCAGTATTTT.

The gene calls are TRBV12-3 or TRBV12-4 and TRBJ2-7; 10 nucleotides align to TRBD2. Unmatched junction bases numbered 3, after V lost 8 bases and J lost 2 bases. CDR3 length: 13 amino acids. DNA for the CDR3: TGTGCCAGCCGGAGCGGGGGGGCCTACGAGCAGTACTTC. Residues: CASRSGGAYEQYF.

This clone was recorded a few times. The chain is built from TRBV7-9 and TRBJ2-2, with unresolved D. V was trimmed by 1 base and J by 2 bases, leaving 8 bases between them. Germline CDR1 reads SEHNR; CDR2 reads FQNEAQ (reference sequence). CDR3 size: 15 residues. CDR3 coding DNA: TGTGCCAGCAGCTTAGAATTTATTAACACCGGGGAGCTGTTTTTT. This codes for CASSLEFINTGELFF.

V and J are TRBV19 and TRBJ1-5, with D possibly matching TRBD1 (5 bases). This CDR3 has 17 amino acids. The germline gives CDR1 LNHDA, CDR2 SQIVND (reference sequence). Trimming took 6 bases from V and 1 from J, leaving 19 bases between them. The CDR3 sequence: CASRKYRLGTSNQPQHF. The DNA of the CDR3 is TGTGCCAGTAGAAAGTATCGCTTAGGGACCAGCAATCAGCCCCAGCATTTT.

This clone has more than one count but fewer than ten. The CDR3 sequence is CASSQRLLARAGPGELFF. The CDR3 DNA is TGTGCCAGCAGCCAACGCCTGTTGGCCCGGGCAGGCCCCGGGGAGCTGTTTTTT. This chain uses TRBV3-1 (or the pseudogene TRBV3-2) with TRBJ2-2; D ambiguous. The germline CDR1 and CDR2 sequences are LGHDT and YNNKEL (reference sequence). Deletions cut 2 bases from V and 6 bases from J, with 22 bases between. The CDR3 totals 18 residues.

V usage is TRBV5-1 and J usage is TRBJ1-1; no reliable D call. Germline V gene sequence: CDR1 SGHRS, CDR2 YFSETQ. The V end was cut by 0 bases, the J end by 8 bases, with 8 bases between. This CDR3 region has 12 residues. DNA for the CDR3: TGCGCCAGCAGCTTGGGGGAGAGGGAAGCTTTCTTT. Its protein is CASSLGEREAFF.

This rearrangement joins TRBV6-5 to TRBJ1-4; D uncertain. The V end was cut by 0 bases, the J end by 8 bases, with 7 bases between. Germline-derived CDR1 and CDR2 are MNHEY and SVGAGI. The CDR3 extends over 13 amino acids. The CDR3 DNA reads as TGTGCCAGCAGTTACTCCCCAGGAGAAAAACTGTTTTTT. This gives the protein CASSYSPGEKLFF.

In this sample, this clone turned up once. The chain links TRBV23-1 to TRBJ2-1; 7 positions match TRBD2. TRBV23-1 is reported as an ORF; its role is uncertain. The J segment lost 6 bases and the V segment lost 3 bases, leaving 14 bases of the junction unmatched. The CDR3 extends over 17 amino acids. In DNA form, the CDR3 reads TGCGCCAGCAGTCAGGGGAAAGGACTAGAGGGCACCAATGAGCAGTTCTTC. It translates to CASSQGKGLEGTNEQFF.

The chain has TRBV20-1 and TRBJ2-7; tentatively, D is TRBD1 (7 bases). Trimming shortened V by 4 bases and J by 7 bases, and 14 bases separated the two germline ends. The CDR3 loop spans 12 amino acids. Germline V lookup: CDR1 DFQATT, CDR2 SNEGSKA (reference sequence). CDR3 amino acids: CSAIDRAGEQYF. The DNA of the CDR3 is TGCAGTGCTATTGACAGGGCGGGGGAGCAGTACTTC.

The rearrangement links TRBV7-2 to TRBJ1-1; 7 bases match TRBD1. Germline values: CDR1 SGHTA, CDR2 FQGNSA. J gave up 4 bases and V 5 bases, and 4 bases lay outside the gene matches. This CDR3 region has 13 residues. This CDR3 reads CASSLRTGTEAFF. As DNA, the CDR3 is TGTGCCAGCAGCCTAAGGACAGGCACTGAAGCTTTCTTT.

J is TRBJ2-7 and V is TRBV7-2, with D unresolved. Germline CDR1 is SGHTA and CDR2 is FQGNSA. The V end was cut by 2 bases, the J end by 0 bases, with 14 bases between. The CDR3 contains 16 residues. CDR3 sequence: CASSLYFGSSSYEQYF. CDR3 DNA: TGTGCCAGCAGCTTATATTTCGGGTCAAGCTCCTACGAGCAGTACTTC.

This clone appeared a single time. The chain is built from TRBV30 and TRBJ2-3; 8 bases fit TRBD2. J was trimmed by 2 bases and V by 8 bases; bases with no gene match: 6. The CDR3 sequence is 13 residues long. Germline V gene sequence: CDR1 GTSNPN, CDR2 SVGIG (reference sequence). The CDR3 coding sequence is TGTGCCGCCGGAGCGGGGGCCACAGATACGCAGTATTTT. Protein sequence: CAAGAGATDTQYF. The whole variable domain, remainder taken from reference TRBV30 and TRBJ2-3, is SQTIHQWPATLVQPVGSPLSLECTVEGTSNPNLYWYRQAAGRGLQLLFYSVGIGQISSEVPQNLSASRPQDRQFILSSKKLLLSDSGFYLCAAGAGATDTQYFGPGTRLTVL.

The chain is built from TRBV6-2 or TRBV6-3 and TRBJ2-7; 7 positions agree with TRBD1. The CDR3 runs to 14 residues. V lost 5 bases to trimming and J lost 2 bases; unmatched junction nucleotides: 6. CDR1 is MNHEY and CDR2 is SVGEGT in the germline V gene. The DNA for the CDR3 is TGTGCCAGCAGTCCCTTGGGGACAGCCTACGAGCAGTACTTC. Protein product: CASSPLGTAYEQYF.

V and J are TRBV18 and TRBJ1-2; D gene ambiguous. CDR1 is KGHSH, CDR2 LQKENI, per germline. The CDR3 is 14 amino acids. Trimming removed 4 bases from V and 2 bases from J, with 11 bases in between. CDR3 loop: CASSQLTGNYGYTF. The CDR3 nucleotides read TGTGCCAGCTCACAATTGACGGGCAACTATGGCTACACCTTC.

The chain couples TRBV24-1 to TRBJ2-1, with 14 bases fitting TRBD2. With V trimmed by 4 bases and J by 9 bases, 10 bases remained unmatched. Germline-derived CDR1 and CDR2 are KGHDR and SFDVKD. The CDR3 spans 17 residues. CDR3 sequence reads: CATSDPVRLAGGGEQFF. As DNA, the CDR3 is TGTGCCACCAGTGACCCAGTCCGACTAGCGGGAGGGGGTGAGCAGTTCTTC.

CDR3 in amino acids: CASTPLGGLYNEQFF. The CDR3 DNA reads as TGCGCCAGCACCCCCTTGGGGGGACTATACAATGAGCAGTTCTTC. The chain carries TRBV5-1 and TRBJ2-1, with TRBD2 identical over 7 bases. Germline lookup yields CDR1 SGHRS and CDR2 YFSETQ. CDR3 length: 15 amino acids. Trimming at V came to 6 bases and at J to 4 bases, leaving 10 bases not matched to a gene.

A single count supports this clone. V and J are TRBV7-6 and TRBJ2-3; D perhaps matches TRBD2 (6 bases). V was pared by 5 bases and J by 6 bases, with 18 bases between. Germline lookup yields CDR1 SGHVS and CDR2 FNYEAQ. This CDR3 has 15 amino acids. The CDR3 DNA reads TGTGCCAGCAGCACCTCTGGCGCAGGGAGGGATACGCAGTATTTT. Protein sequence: CASSTSGAGRDTQYF.

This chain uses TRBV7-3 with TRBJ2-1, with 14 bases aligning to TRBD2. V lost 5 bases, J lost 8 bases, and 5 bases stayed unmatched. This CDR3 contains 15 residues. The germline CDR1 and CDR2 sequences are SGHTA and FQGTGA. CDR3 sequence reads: CASSPTSGGAYEQFF. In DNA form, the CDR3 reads TGTGCCAGCAGCCCGACTAGCGGGGGGGCCTATGAGCAGTTCTTC.

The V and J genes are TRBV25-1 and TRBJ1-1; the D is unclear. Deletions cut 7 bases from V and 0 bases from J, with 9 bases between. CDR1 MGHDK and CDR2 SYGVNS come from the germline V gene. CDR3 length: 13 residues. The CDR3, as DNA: TGTGCCAGCATTGGTCAGTTGAACACTGAAGCTTTCTTT. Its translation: CASIGQLNTEAFF.

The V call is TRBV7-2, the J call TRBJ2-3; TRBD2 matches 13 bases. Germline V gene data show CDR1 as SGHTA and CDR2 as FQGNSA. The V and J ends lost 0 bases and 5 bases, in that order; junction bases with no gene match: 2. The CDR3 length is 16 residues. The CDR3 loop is CASSLALAGGVDTQYF. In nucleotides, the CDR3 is TGTGCCAGCAGCTTAGCACTAGCGGGAGGGGTAGATACGCAGTATTTT.

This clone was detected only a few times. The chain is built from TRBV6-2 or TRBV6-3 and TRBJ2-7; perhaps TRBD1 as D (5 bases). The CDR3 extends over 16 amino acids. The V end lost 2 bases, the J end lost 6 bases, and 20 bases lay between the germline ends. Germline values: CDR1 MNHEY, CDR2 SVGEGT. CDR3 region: CASSYGVGIRVREQYF. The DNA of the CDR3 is TGTGCCAGCAGTTACGGTGTGGGGATCAGGGTCCGCGAGCAGTACTTC.

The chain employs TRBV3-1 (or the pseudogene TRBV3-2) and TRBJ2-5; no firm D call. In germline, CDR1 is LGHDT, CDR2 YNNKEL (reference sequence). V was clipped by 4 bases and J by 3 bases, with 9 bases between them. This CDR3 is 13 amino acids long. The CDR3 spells CASSLLGKETQYF. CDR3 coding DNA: TGTGCCAGCAGCCTTCTAGGGAAAGAGACCCAGTACTTC.

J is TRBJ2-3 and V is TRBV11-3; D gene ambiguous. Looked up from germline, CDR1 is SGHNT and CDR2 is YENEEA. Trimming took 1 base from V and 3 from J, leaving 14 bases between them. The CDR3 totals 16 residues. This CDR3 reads CASSLGGPELTDTQYF. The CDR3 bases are TGTGCCAGCAGCTTAGGTGGACCTGAACTTACAGATACGCAGTATTTT.

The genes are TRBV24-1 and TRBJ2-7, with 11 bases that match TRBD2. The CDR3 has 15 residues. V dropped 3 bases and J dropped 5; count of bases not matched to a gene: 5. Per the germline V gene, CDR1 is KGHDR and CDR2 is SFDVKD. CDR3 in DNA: TGTGCCACCAGTGATAGCGGGACTAGCGGAGACGAGCAGTACTTC. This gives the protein CATSDSGTSGDEQYF.